This T cell receptor beta chain was sequenced in a study of cytomegalovirus exposure and HLA in healthy donors (dated 2017 in TCRdb). About the study as a whole: A later analysis indicated that the roughly 120 validation repertoires were generated on the platform also employed for the 720 or so repertoires of the first cohort. The study aimed to test whether signatures of past pathogen exposure could be identified by cataloging public T cell receptors. In addition to the first cohort of around 670 subjects, a separate validation cohort of 130 or so different subjects was used. The study combined high-throughput TCR immunosequencing, statistical association of individual TCRs with disease status, and machine learning to predict cytomegalovirus infection status.

Libraries came from the immunoSEQ multiplex PCR assay. The published analysis was carried out like this. To diagnose cytomegalovirus status from the catalog of TCR beta chain sequences, a statistical classification framework was built. The table was pulled from immuneACCESS by TCRdb, which kept in-frame rearrangements only. Such tables lose some clones; where checked, under half of the loss comes from unresolved V genes, and the rest has no known cause. Clonal size and the V and J genes are those of that table, whereas D and trimming came from the DNA. For this sample the table gives some 130,000 clones, of which approximately 82% were detected only once. Just under 30% of the sample comes from the top ten. The donors belonged to the validation cohort of about 110 subjects, which was separate from the approximately 680-subject first cohort. Including the terminal cysteine and phenylalanine, the CDR3 comprises 11 residues. Just the 33-base CDR3 DNA is kept, in frame starting at base 1. CDR1 and CDR2 are read off the germline V gene as SQVTM and ANQGSEA. At the junction V is shortened by 2 bases and J by 5 bases, with 5 bases in between.

Points the paper makes about the study in general: Cytomegalovirus status was reported to be diagnosed by the classifier with high specificity and sensitivity in both the original and validation cohorts. In vitro tests confirmed that a few of the cytomegalovirus-associated TCR beta chains recognize cytomegalovirus antigens. Across donors, most TCR sequences were observed very rarely, whereas some public TCRs were present in many individuals. A later analysis lacked HLA typing for the validation cohort, so it scored co-occurrence in that cohort across all 110 or so repertoires. The study gave a list of more than 150 TCR beta chains associated with cytomegalovirus. It was suggested by the authors that the approach could potentially be generalized to other disease states and immunological phenotypes. In a later analysis, TCRs clustered in the first cohort were found to also tend to co-occur in the 100 to 150 validation repertoires, with approximately 94% of cluster scores above 0.

About this clone itself: The antigen it binds to is not known. No base qualities exist here, and no much larger clone lies one base off it.

The chain is made from TRBV29-1 and TRBJ2-3; a confident D gene designation cannot be given. Source material: PBMCs. The sequence was collected from a man aged 25-45 years in good health and CMV-seropositive. Here the CDR3 is given as CSVEPQDTQYF. The DNA reads TGCAGCGTTGAACCACAAGATACGCAGTATTTT.